The sequence of this T cell receptor (beta chain) was determined in a study of cytomegalovirus exposure and HLA in healthy donors. Study-level points and caveats: Subsequent analysis showed first-cohort TCR clusters tending to co-occur in about 110 validation repertoires.

About this clone itself: Its antigen is currently unknown.

Unmatched junction bases numbered 7, after V lost 0 bases and J lost 8 bases. Germline V gene sequence: CDR1 SGDLS, CDR2 YYNGEE. This CDR3 comprises 15 residues. Profiling relied on immunoSEQ multiplex PCR, and the TCRdb table lists in-frame clones only, not all of them. The sample carries over 55,000 clones, 90% recorded once. The chain joins TRBV9 to TRBJ2-1; TRBD2 aligns across 8 bases. The sequence was obtained from a man younger than 30 in good health and CMV-seronegative. The specimen sequenced was PBMCs. The CDR3 loop is CASSVGSGSLDEQFF. Written as DNA, the CDR3 is TGTGCCAGCAGCGTAGGAAGCGGGAGTTTGGATGAGCAGTTCTTC.